The 15 T cell receptor beta chains below were found in one sample sequenced in a study of shared clonotypes between healthy human individuals. Measured with immunoSEQ multiplex PCR; TCRdb has only the in-frame clones, and not every one. The table has about 680,000 clones, about 90% seen once; the top ten hold 24%. As defined, naive CD8 cells were CD45RO-negative and positively selected for CCR7, with terminally differentiated effector memory CD45RA+ cells excluded. The specimen was naive CD8+ T cells sorted from blood. The source is a man aged 25-45 years in good health.

The V and J genes are TRBV27 and TRBJ2-7, with TRBD2 matching over 10 bases. Looked up from germline, CDR1 is MNHEY and CDR2 is SMNVEV (reference sequence). The J segment lost 6 bases and the V segment lost 6 bases, leaving 2 bases of the junction unmatched. The CDR3 is 12 amino acids. This chain's CDR3 is CASRGLAVEQYF. CDR3 nucleotide sequence: TGTGCCAGCAGAGGACTAGCGGTCGAGCAGTACTTC.

The gene calls are TRBV4-1 and TRBJ1-2; 9 bases map to TRBD1. CDR1 and CDR2 from the germline V gene are MGHRA and YSYEKL. The CDR3 is 15 amino acids. Losses at the gene ends were 4 bases for V and 7 bases for J; bases not matched to a gene: 10. The CDR3 is CASSPPLQGAGGYTF. DNA for the CDR3: TGCGCCAGCAGCCCCCCCCTACAGGGGGCGGGTGGCTACACCTTC.

Here the CDR3 DNA reads TGCAGCGTTGAAGGCAGGGTAACAGATACGCAGTATTTT. Protein: CSVEGRVTDTQYF. The V and J genes are TRBV29-1 and TRBJ2-3, with D perhaps TRBD1 (5 bases). Germline V gene lookup returns CDR1 SQVTM and CDR2 ANQGSEA. V dropped 1 base and J dropped 3 bases, with 8 bases sitting between them. This CDR3 has 13 residues.

The chain combines TRBV11-1 with TRBJ2-1; TRBD1 matches 9 bases. The V gene end was trimmed by 5 bases and the J gene end by 3 bases; junction bases not matched to a gene: 5. Germline assignment: CDR1 SGHAT and CDR2 FQDESV (reference sequence). The CDR3 has 15 residues. Here the CDR3 reads CASSPGTGIYNEQFF. The CDR3 DNA reads as TGTGCCAGCAGCCCGGGGACAGGGATCTACAATGAGCAGTTCTTC.

The V gene is TRBV5-1, the J gene TRBJ2-7; 12 nucleotides agree with TRBD1. The CDR3 contains 15 residues. The V segment lost 4 bases and the J segment 2 bases; nucleotides outside the gene matches: 4. CDR1 is SGHRS and CDR2 is YFSETQ in the germline V gene. The CDR3 nucleotides are TGCGCCAGCAGCGAGGGACAGGGGGCCGCCTACGAGCAGTACTTC. It is translated as CASSEGQGAAYEQYF.

This clone has only one observation. This chain links TRBV11-2 with TRBJ2-7, with a weak D call TRBD2 (6 bases). The CDR3 has 19 residues. Per germline, CDR1 SGHAT and CDR2 FQNNGV. With 5 bases removed from V and 3 bases from J, the gap between germline ends came to 29 bases. CDR3 in amino acids: CASSPGRPGRDLGYYEQYF. Here the CDR3 DNA reads TGTGCCAGCAGCCCAGGCAGGCCGGGTCGGGACTTGGGCTACTACGAGCAGTACTTC.

The rearrangement links TRBV4-1 to TRBJ2-3; possible D gene TRBD1, 6 bases. V dropped 4 bases and J dropped 2 bases, with 13 bases sitting between them. The V gene's germline CDR1 is MGHRA and CDR2 YSYEKL. The CDR3 has 15 residues. The CDR3 region has the DNA TGCGCCAGCAGCCCGGGGACACCTCACACAGATACGCAGTATTTT. Translated: CASSPGTPHTDTQYF.

V usage is TRBV5-1 and J usage is TRBJ2-7; 7 nucleotides match TRBD1. Germline V gives CDR1 SGHRS, CDR2 YFSETQ. The V gene end was trimmed by 5 bases and the J gene end by 5 bases; junction bases not matched to a gene: 13. This CDR3 contains 15 residues. CDR3: CASSLYTGVSDEQYF. CDR3 bases: TGCGCCAGCAGTTTGTACACAGGGGTTTCGGACGAGCAGTACTTC. Full variable domain (outside the CDR3, taken from reference TRBV5-1 and TRBJ2-7): KAGVTQTPRYLIKTRGQQVTLSCSPISGHRSVSWYQQTPGQGLQFLFEYFSETQRNKGNFPGRFSGRQFSNSRSEMNVSTLELGDSALYLCASSLYTGVSDEQYFGPGTRLTVT.

The gene calls are TRBV6-1 and TRBJ2-1; 10 bases map to TRBD2. The CDR3 contains 16 residues. The V and J ends lost 1 base and 7 bases, in that order; junction bases with no gene match: 7. Germline CDR1 is MNHNS and CDR2 is SASEGT. CDR3 loop: CASSEGPSGRGNEQFF. The CDR3 region has the DNA TGTGCCAGCAGTGAAGGGCCTAGCGGGAGAGGGAATGAGCAGTTCTTC.

In DNA form, the CDR3 reads TGCAGCGTTGAAAACCCAAGAGGTGGCTACACCTTC. It translates to CSVENPRGGYTF. The rearrangement uses TRBV29-1 and TRBJ1-2; D not resolved. Germline CDR1 SQVTM, CDR2 ANQGSEA. The V end was cut by 2 bases, the J end by 7 bases, with 11 bases between. The CDR3 sequence is 12 residues long.

The V gene is TRBV14, the J gene TRBJ2-1, with 7 bases identical to TRBD1. Germline lookup yields CDR1 SGHDN and CDR2 FVKESK. The CDR3 has 14 residues. Losses at the gene ends were 5 bases for V and 3 bases for J; bases not matched to a gene: 4. This CDR3 is CASSSRTGYNEQFF. The CDR3, as DNA: TGTGCCAGCAGCTCGCGGACAGGCTACAATGAGCAGTTCTTC.

The V and J genes are TRBV5-6 and TRBJ1-2, with TRBD1 identical over 7 bases. Trimming at V came to 1 base and at J to 3 bases, leaving 9 bases not matched to a gene. The CDR3 spans 16 residues. The V gene's germline CDR1 is SGHDT and CDR2 YYEEEE. The CDR3, as DNA: TGTGCCAGCAGCTTGCATTCGACAGGGCTCTACTATGGCTACACCTTC. Translation: CASSLHSTGLYYGYTF.

The chain has TRBV7-6 and TRBJ1-1; TRBD1 agrees at 11 bases. The junction had 8 bases not matched to a gene; V was cut back by 5 bases and J by 3 bases. The CDR3 is made up of 16 amino acids. CDR1 and CDR2 (germline): SGHVS, FNYEAQ. The CDR3 DNA reads as TGTGCCAGCAGCAACCCGGGACAGGGGGTATACACTGAAGCTTTCTTT. It specifies CASSNPGQGVYTEAFF.

This chain connects TRBV18 to TRBJ1-1, with D maybe TRBD1 (5 bases). Germline-derived CDR1 and CDR2 are KGHSH and LQKENI. The CDR3 is made up of 17 amino acids. The V end was cut by 2 bases, the J end by 3 bases, with 19 bases between. CDR3 nucleotide sequence: TGTGCCAGCTCACCATTACCTGGTGGCAGGGATGACACTGAAGCTTTCTTT. It translates to CASSPLPGGRDDTEAFF. Full variable domain (outside the CDR3, taken from reference TRBV18 and TRBJ1-1): NAGVMQNPRHLVRRRGQEARLRCSPMKGHSHVYWYRQLPEEGLKFMVYLQKENIIDESGMPKERFSAEFPKEGPSILRIQQVVRGDSAAYFCASSPLPGGRDDTEAFFGQGTRLTVV.

This clone was observed a handful of times. V gene TRBV12-5 combines with J gene TRBJ1-2, with D maybe TRBD1 (5 bases). The length of the CDR3 is 15 residues. Per the germline V gene, CDR1 is LGHNT and CDR2 is FRNRAP. V was clipped by 7 bases and J by 8 bases, with 23 bases between them. CDR3 nucleotides: TGTGCTAGTGCCCCGATGGGATCGGGGACTTACGGCTACACCTTC. Protein: CASAPMGSGTYGYTF.